Below are 12 T cell receptor beta chains sequenced from a single sample in a study of blood T cell repertoires in COVID-19. This table comes from immunoSEQ multiplex PCR, and its TCRdb copy is limited to in-frame clones, with some not included. The table includes roughly 150,000 clones, 70% to 90% detected once. Sequences were obtained from PBMCs or T cells enriched from blood (not recorded which). Every receptor here comes from a man aged 50 or older who had recovered from COVID-19.

The chain couples TRBV28 to TRBJ1-4, with a tentative D call TRBD1 (6 bases). CDR3 length: 16 amino acids. The V gene lost 6 bases and the J gene lost 8 bases, with 22 bases spanning the gap. Germline lookup yields CDR1 MDHEN and CDR2 SYDVKM. CDR3 DNA: TGTGCCAGCAGACCCGGACAGCGTTCGTCGGGCGAAAAACTGTTTTTT. As protein: CASRPGQRSSGEKLFF.

This chain uses TRBV5-1 with TRBJ1-6; D is undetermined. V lost 0 bases and J lost 8, with 9 bases in between. CDR1 and CDR2 from the germline V gene are SGHRS and YFSETQ. The CDR3 contains 14 residues. CDR3 region: CASSLAVIDSPLHF. Here the CDR3 DNA reads TGCGCCAGCAGCTTGGCGGTAATTGATTCACCCCTCCACTTT.

The chain employs TRBV13 and TRBJ2-2, with 12 nucleotides matching TRBD2. Germline V gene data show CDR1 as PRHDT and CDR2 as FYEKMQ (reference sequence). This CDR3 has 16 amino acids. J gave up 7 bases and V 5 bases, and 8 bases lay outside the gene matches. CDR3 nucleotide sequence: TGTGCCAGCAGCCTCCGACTAGCGGGAGTCGGCGGGGAGCTGTTTTTT. Protein product: CASSLRLAGVGGELFF.

The chain links TRBV5-1 to TRBJ2-7, with 11 bases fitting TRBD2. CDR1 and CDR2 from the germline V gene are SGHRS and YFSETQ. V shed 0 bases, J shed 3 bases, and the junction held 2 bases outside the gene matches. The CDR3 has 15 amino acids. DNA for the CDR3: TGCGCCAGCAGCTTGGGGGGACTAGCGGACTACGAGCAGTACTTC. Amino acids: CASSLGGLADYEQYF.

The chain is built from TRBV28 and TRBJ2-7, with 8 positions matching TRBD2. V gave up 5 bases and J gave up 5 bases; unmatched junction bases: 8. Per germline, CDR1 MDHEN and CDR2 SYDVKM. The CDR3 is 14 amino acids. The CDR3 sequence is CASSLGGATDEQYV. CDR3 DNA sequence: TGTGCCAGCAGTCTCGGGGGGGCGACTGACGAGCAGTACGTC.

The chain is built from TRBV5-1 and TRBJ1-1; 9 nucleotides match TRBD1. This CDR3 has 13 residues. The V gene's germline CDR1 is SGHRS and CDR2 YFSETQ. The V and J ends lost 0 bases and 6 bases, in that order; junction bases with no gene match: 0. CDR3 region: CASSLGQGAEAFF. The CDR3 DNA follows: TGCGCCAGCAGCTTGGGACAGGGGGCTGAAGCTTTCTTT.

The V and J genes are TRBV14 and TRBJ1-2, with a tentative D call TRBD1 (6 bases). Germline V gene lookup returns CDR1 SGHDN and CDR2 FVKESK. V was trimmed by 1 base and J by 7 bases, leaving 19 bases between them. The CDR3 has 16 residues. Here the CDR3 reads CASSQGGQSSGSGYTF. CDR3 bases: TGTGCCAGCAGCCAAGGAGGACAGTCTAGCGGATCTGGCTACACCTTC.

This rearrangement joins TRBV7-2 to TRBJ2-7; tentatively, D is TRBD2 (5 bases). Germline CDR1 reads SGHTA; CDR2 reads FQGNSA. V was trimmed by 6 bases and J by 1 base, leaving 13 bases between them. CDR3 length: 14 residues. The CDR3 region has the DNA TGTGCCAGCAGGTTGGAGGTTAGTTCCTACGAGCAGTACGTC. Translated, it gives CASRLEVSSYEQYV.

This chain uses TRBV2 with TRBJ2-7; weak D call: TRBD1 (5 bases). The CDR3 runs 14 residues. The germline V and J ends were trimmed by 7 bases and 0 bases, with 13 bases remaining between them. Germline V gives CDR1 SNHLY, CDR2 FYNNEI. CDR3 sequence reads: CASTVDSHSYEQYF. CDR3 in DNA: TGTGCCAGCACTGTCGACAGTCACTCCTACGAGCAGTACTTC. Full variable domain (outside the CDR3, taken from reference TRBV2 and TRBJ2-7): EPEVTQTPSHQVTQMGQEVILRCVPISNHLYFYWYRQILGQKVEFLVSFYNNEISEKSEIFDDQFSVERPDGSNFTLKIRSTKLEDSAMYFCASTVDSHSYEQYFGPGTRLTVT.

V usage is TRBV6-5 and J usage is TRBJ1-4; D is ambiguous. V was trimmed by 4 bases and J by 7 bases, leaving 13 bases between them. CDR1 and CDR2 (germline): MNHEY, SVGAGI. This CDR3 comprises 14 residues. The CDR3 DNA is TGTGCCAGCAGTTCCCCCCGATACAGTGAAAAACTGTTTTTT. This codes for CASSSPRYSEKLFF.

This chain connects TRBV5-1 to TRBJ2-3, with TRBD2 identical over 8 bases. The CDR3 sequence is 14 residues long. CDR1 is SGHRS and CDR2 is YFSETQ in the germline V gene. V was clipped by 2 bases and J by 5 bases; unmatched bases: 4. The CDR3 sequence: CASSLAGVGDTQYF. As DNA, the CDR3 is TGCGCCAGCAGCTTAGCGGGAGTTGGAGATACGCAGTATTTT.

The chain uses TRBV3-1 (or the pseudogene TRBV3-2) and TRBJ1-1, with a possible D match to TRBD1 (5 bases). Trimming cost V 6 bases and J 7 bases, with 9 bases left between them. Germline V gives CDR1 LGHDT, CDR2 YNNKEL (reference sequence). This CDR3 is built from 11 residues. The CDR3 spells CASRGGVEAFF. The CDR3 coding sequence is TGTGCCAGCAGGGGGGGAGTTGAAGCTTTCTTT.